This section outlines one T cell receptor (beta chain) sequence together with its context. No antigen is known for it. This CDR3 is also generated by other DNA sequences in the sample. This sample is drawn from a study of cytomegalovirus exposure and HLA in healthy donors. The study, taken as a whole, reports: Looking again later, the authors saw that most CMV-associated TCR beta chains seemed HLA-restricted. The authors later linked a missense DCLRE1C variant to TCR beta V- and J-gene trimming. In an earlier analysis, productive rearrangement rates for most beta V segments clustered near 87% or 30%.

This PCR relied on a set of 60 Vbeta primers and 13 Jbeta primers. TCRdb keeps only in-frame clones here, not all; method: immunoSEQ multiplex PCR. The repertoire includes over 150,000 clones, about four fifths of them detected once, and 4.5% to 5.5% sits in the top ten. The CDR3 sequence is 15 residues long. V lost 1 base, J lost 2 bases, and 0 bases stayed unmatched. Germline V gene data show CDR1 as SGHRS and CDR2 as YFSETQ. The receptor's source is a girl aged 10-17 years in good health and CMV-seropositive. The sample taken for sequencing was PBMCs. This chain links TRBV5-1 with TRBJ2-5; TRBD2 agrees at 12 bases. The CDR3 sequence is CASSLTSGGQETQYF. For the CDR3, the DNA is TGCGCCAGCAGCTTGACTAGCGGGGGGCAAGAGACCCAGTACTTC. The whole variable domain, remainder taken from reference TRBV5-1 and TRBJ2-5, is KAGVTQTPRYLIKTRGQQVTLSCSPISGHRSVSWYQQTPGQGLQFLFEYFSETQRNKGNFPGRFSGRQFSNSRSEMNVSTLELGDSALYLCASSLTSGGQETQYFGPGTRLLVL.